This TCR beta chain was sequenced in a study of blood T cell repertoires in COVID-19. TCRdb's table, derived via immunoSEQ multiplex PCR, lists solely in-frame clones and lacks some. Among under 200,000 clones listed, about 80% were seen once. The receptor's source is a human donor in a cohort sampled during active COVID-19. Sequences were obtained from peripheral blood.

CDR3 in amino acids: CASSFQRGNTEAFF. The CDR3 coding sequence is TGTGCCAGCTCGTTCCAAAGGGGGAACACTGAAGCTTTCTTT. The J gene is TRBJ1-1, the V gene TRBV18, with D possibly being TRBD1 (5 bases). V lost 6 bases to trimming and J lost 1 base, with 12 bases between them. Germline V CDR1 and CDR2: KGHSH, LQKENI. The CDR3 is made up of 14 amino acids.